This passage covers 28 T cell receptor beta chains from one sample sequenced in a study of blood T cell repertoires in COVID-19. Assay used: immunoSEQ multiplex PCR; TCRdb lists only in-frame clones, some missing. The sample lists around 180,000 clones, about four fifths seen once, with 10% to 15% in the top ten. The sequenced material came from peripheral blood. The source of these receptors is a woman older than 75 with COVID-19, enrolled during active disease.

The rearrangement joins TRBV5-1 to TRBJ2-1, with a weak D call TRBD1 (5 bases). Germline V CDR1 and CDR2: SGHRS, YFSETQ. Trimming shortened V by 0 bases and J by 0 bases, and 13 bases separated the two germline ends. The CDR3 covers 17 residues. CDR3 region: CASSLGRVTSSYNEQFF. CDR3 in DNA: TGCGCCAGCAGCTTGGGCAGGGTGACGAGCTCCTACAATGAGCAGTTCTTC.

This clone was seen a handful of times. This chain joins TRBV3-1 (or the pseudogene TRBV3-2) and TRBJ1-1; 7 nucleotides agree with TRBD1. The trim removed 1 base at V and 11 bases at J, leaving 7 bases unmatched. CDR1 is LGHDT and CDR2 is YNNKEL in the germline V gene (reference sequence). This CDR3 is 13 amino acids long. The CDR3 loop reads CASSQGLTGSAFF. CDR3 DNA sequence: TGTGCCAGCAGCCAAGGGTTGACAGGGTCGGCTTTCTTT.

The chain recombines TRBV7-9 with TRBJ2-1; 10 bases are a match to TRBD2. From germline, CDR1 is SEHNR and CDR2 FQNEAQ (reference sequence). V trimming: 5 bases; J trimming: 0 bases; junction bases outside the gene matches: 4. This CDR3 is built from 16 residues. The CDR3, as DNA: TGTGCCAGCAGCCCCCCTAGCGGGAGCTCCTACAATGAGCAGTTCTTC. Translating it yields CASSPPSGSSYNEQFF. The full variable domain, its missing parts supplied by reference TRBV7-9 and TRBJ2-1, is DTGVSQNPRHKITKRGQNVTFRCDPISEHNRLYWYRQTLGQGPEFLTYFQNEAQLEKSRLLSDRFSAERPKGSFSTLEIQRTEQGDSAMYLCASSPPSGSSYNEQFFGPGTRLTVL.

Of note for this clone: The junction departs from germline at one end; a sequencing error may be responsible. The chain combines TRBV10-3 with TRBJ1-2; 7 bases match TRBD1. The CDR3 totals 14 residues. Germline V gives CDR1 ENHRY, CDR2 SYGVKD. The chain's CDR3 is CAISGGDSIYGCTF. The CDR3 nucleotides are TGTGCCATCAGTGGGGGGGACAGCATTTATGGCTGCACCTTC.

The chain employs TRBV7-8 and TRBJ2-5, with 15 bases identical to TRBD2. J gave up 1 base and V 1 base, and 1 base lay outside the gene matches. Germline values: CDR1 SGHVS, CDR2 FQNEAQ. The CDR3 runs to 17 residues. The CDR3 is CASSLGTSGGVQETQYF. The CDR3 DNA sequence: TGTGCCAGCAGCTTAGGGACTAGCGGGGGGGTCCAAGAGACCCAGTACTTC.

The chain has TRBV27 and TRBJ1-5, with 8 bases lining up with TRBD1. Trimming took 5 bases from V and 0 from J; bases not matched to a gene: 6. The V gene's germline CDR1 is MNHEY and CDR2 SMNVEV (reference sequence). The CDR3 is 16 amino acids. DNA of the CDR3: TGTGCCAGCAGTCCCTGGACAGGGAATAGCAATCAGCCCCAGCATTTT. Translating gives CASSPWTGNSNQPQHF.

This clone was counted a single time. V usage is TRBV5-8 and J usage is TRBJ1-4, with TRBD1 matching over 7 bases. This CDR3 comprises 16 residues. From germline, CDR1 is SGHTS and CDR2 YDEGEE. V dropped 4 bases and J dropped 4; count of bases not matched to a gene: 10. CDR3 nucleotide sequence: TGTGCCAGCAGCCCCGGGACAGCTCACTATAATGAAAAACTGTTTTTT. Amino acids: CASSPGTAHYNEKLFF.

The rearrangement uses TRBV4-3 and TRBJ1-6, with 8 bases matching TRBD1. The germline gives CDR1 LGHNA, CDR2 YSLEER. The ends lost 8 bases at V and 5 bases at J; junction bases unmatched: 2. This CDR3 has 13 amino acids. The CDR3 DNA reads as TGCGCCAGCCGGGACAGGAATAATTCACCCCTCCACTTT. Residues: CASRDRNNSPLHF.

This rearrangement joins TRBV25-1 to TRBJ2-7; 7 bases agree with TRBD1. The CDR3 is 11 amino acids. V was pared by 1 base and J by 12 bases, with 3 bases of the junction left unmatched. The V gene's germline CDR1 is MGHDK and CDR2 SYGVNS. The CDR3 loop is CASSELGGAYF. The CDR3 coding sequence is TGTGCCAGCAGTGAATTAGGGGGCGCGTACTTC.

This clone was recorded once. The chain recombines TRBV27 with TRBJ2-1; 9 positions agree with TRBD2. Germline lookup yields CDR1 MNHEY and CDR2 SMNVEV (reference sequence). The CDR3 covers 12 residues. Trimming cost V 9 bases and J 8 bases; bases outside gene matches: 5. CDR3 loop: CASSGRFDEQFF. As DNA, the CDR3 is TGTGCCAGTAGCGGGAGATTCGATGAGCAGTTCTTC.

The chain recombines TRBV18 with TRBJ2-7; tentative D call: TRBD1 (6 bases). V was shortened by 3 bases and J by 6 bases, with 15 bases between the two germline ends. Germline lookup yields CDR1 KGHSH and CDR2 LQKENI. This CDR3 is 14 amino acids long. CDR3 DNA: TGTGCCAGCTCACCCACGACAGGCACCCGCGAGCAGTACTTC. Its translation: CASSPTTGTREQYF.

The J gene is TRBJ2-4, the V gene TRBV7-6; 7 bases fit TRBD1. The ends lost 5 bases at V and 9 bases at J; junction bases unmatched: 13. Germline-derived CDR1 and CDR2 are SGHVS and FNYEAQ. This CDR3 is 15 amino acids long. CDR3 residues: CASSKSNTGAGIQYF. CDR3 bases: TGTGCCAGCAGCAAATCGAATACAGGGGCGGGCATTCAGTACTTC. Filled out from reference TRBV7-6 and TRBJ2-4, the complete variable domain reads GAGVSQSPRYKVTKRGQDVALRCDPISGHVSLYWYRQALGQGPEFLTYFNYEAQQDKSGLPNDRFSAERPEGSISTLTIQRTEQRDSAMYRCASSKSNTGAGIQYFGAGTRLSVL.

The chain links TRBV10-3 to TRBJ2-1; D not resolved. V was pared by 3 bases and J by 4 bases, with 7 bases between. This CDR3 has 13 residues. Germline values: CDR1 ENHRY, CDR2 SYGVKD. CDR3: CAISDRFYNEQFF. As DNA, the CDR3 is TGTGCCATCAGTGACAGGTTTTACAATGAGCAGTTCTTC.

This chain connects TRBV6-5 to TRBJ2-7, with D perhaps TRBD1 (5 bases). The germline gives CDR1 MNHEY, CDR2 SVGAGI. CDR3 length: 13 amino acids. Between the trimmed V and J ends, which lost 5 bases and 3 bases, there was a span of 11 bases. CDR3 nucleotide sequence: TGTGCCAGCAGTCCCGCAGGGAACTACGAGCAGTACTTC. Its protein product is CASSPAGNYEQYF.

There are a few counts of this clone. The rearrangement uses TRBV5-1 and TRBJ2-7; maybe TRBD2 (6 bases). Germline V gives CDR1 SGHRS, CDR2 YFSETQ. Trimming removed 0 bases at V and 3 bases at J, with 13 bases between. The CDR3 runs to 15 residues. CDR3 DNA sequence: TGCGCCAGCAGCTTGGGGAGGGGCGAAGACTACGAGCAGTACTTC. Residues: CASSLGRGEDYEQYF.

The chain employs TRBV5-4 and TRBJ2-7; no clear D gene. CDR3 length: 13 amino acids. V lost 0 bases to trimming and J lost 5 bases, with 9 bases between them. From germline, CDR1 is SGHNT and CDR2 YYREEE (reference sequence). The CDR3, as DNA: TGTGCCAGCAGCTTGGACCCTCCGGACGAGCAGTACTTC. Translating gives CASSLDPPDEQYF.

The gene calls are TRBV27 and TRBJ2-1; D possibly corresponds to TRBD1 (7 bases). Germline V gene sequence: CDR1 MNHEY, CDR2 SMNVEV (reference sequence). The CDR3 sequence is 15 residues long. The V and J ends lost 3 bases and 5 bases respectively, with 14 bases between them. The CDR3 reads CASSFGPRGDNEQFF. The CDR3 DNA reads as TGTGCCAGCAGTTTTGGGCCCAGGGGGGACAATGAGCAGTTCTTC.

The CDR3 DNA reads as TGCGCCAGCAGAATAAACAGCATCAACTATGGCTACACCTTC. Its protein product is CASRINSINYGYTF. The chain recombines TRBV5-1 with TRBJ1-2; D unresolved. V was pared by 5 bases and J by 2 bases, with 13 bases between. This CDR3 is built from 14 residues. Germline loops: CDR1 SGHRS, CDR2 YFSETQ.

This chain uses TRBV7-3 with TRBJ1-3, with 7 bases identical to TRBD1. This CDR3 contains 13 residues. Looked up from germline, CDR1 is SGHTA and CDR2 is FQGTGA. J gave up 4 bases and V 6 bases, and 3 bases lay outside the gene matches. For the CDR3, the DNA is TGTGCCAGCAGTCCGGGACAGGGAAACACCATATATTTT. Protein product: CASSPGQGNTIYF.

V and J are TRBV5-5 and TRBJ1-1; TRBD1 matches at 8 bases. In germline, CDR1 is SGHKS, CDR2 YYEKEE (reference sequence). The CDR3 extends over 15 amino acids. The V and J ends lost 1 base and 5 bases, in that order; junction bases with no gene match: 7. The CDR3 nucleotides are TGTGCCAGCAGCTTGTTTCAGGGGGCGCGGACTGAAGCTTTCTTT. As protein: CASSLFQGARTEAFF.

J is TRBJ2-5 and V is TRBV21-1; TRBD1, the D gene given by the table, was not confirmed from the DNA. TRBV21-1 is deemed a pseudogene. This CDR3 region has 14 residues. The CDR3 protein is CASSPPKLQETQYF. Here the CDR3 DNA reads TGTGCCAGCAGCCCCCCCAAATTGCAAGAGACCCAGTACTTC.

The chain couples TRBV11-2 to TRBJ2-2; possibly TRBD1 for D (6 bases). V dropped 5 bases and J dropped 3 bases, with 13 bases sitting between them. Per germline, CDR1 SGHAT and CDR2 FQNNGV. The CDR3 runs 15 residues. CDR3 sequence reads: CASSRRDIYTGELFF. Here the CDR3 DNA reads TGTGCCAGCAGCCGCCGGGACATATACACCGGGGAGCTGTTTTTT.

V is TRBV5-6 and J is TRBJ2-7, with D tentatively TRBD1 (5 bases). This CDR3 has 13 residues. Germline CDR1 SGHDT, CDR2 YYEEEE. V lost 2 bases and J 2 bases, leaving 8 bases between the germline ends. CDR3 coding DNA: TGTGCCAGCAGCTTTACAGGAACCTACGAGCAGTACTTC. Encoded protein: CASSFTGTYEQYF.

The gene calls are TRBV7-3 and TRBJ2-7; 7 bases fit TRBD1. The germline gives CDR1 SGHTA, CDR2 FQGTGA. Unmatched junction bases numbered 2, after V lost 5 bases and J lost 1 base. This CDR3 has 13 amino acids. The CDR3 DNA sequence: TGTGCCAGCAGCCGGGACAGTTCCTACGAGCAGTACTTC. This gives the protein CASSRDSSYEQYF.

There are a few counts of this clone. The chain is built from TRBV10-3 and TRBJ1-1; TRBD1 aligns across 7 bases. Germline V gives CDR1 ENHRY, CDR2 SYGVKD. The CDR3 loop spans 16 amino acids. V trimming: 3 bases; J trimming: 5 bases; junction bases outside the gene matches: 12. DNA for the CDR3: TGTGCCATCAGTGAATTAAGGGGGCATCAGGGGACTGAAGCTTTCTTT. Its translation is CAISELRGHQGTEAFF.

A few counts support this clone. The rearrangement links TRBV19 to TRBJ1-2; possible D gene TRBD1, 6 bases. The CDR3 has 16 amino acids. The germline gives CDR1 LNHDA, CDR2 SQIVND (reference sequence). The V and J ends lost 4 bases and 8 bases respectively, with 23 bases between them. The CDR3 DNA sequence: TGTGCCAGTAGTACCCCCCGCAACAGGGTGGCGGTGGGCTACACCTTC. Translated, it gives CASSTPRNRVAVGYTF.

The chain carries TRBV2 and TRBJ1-2; 10 nucleotides align to TRBD1. The CDR3 runs 13 residues. V lost 2 bases and J lost 8; bases outside the gene matches: 2. Germline CDR1 and CDR2: SNHLY and FYNNEI. CDR3 nucleotides: TGTGCCAGCAGTGAACAGACAGGGGGCGGCTACACCTTC. Translated: CASSEQTGGGYTF.

This chain links TRBV2 with TRBJ1-6; the match to TRBD1 covers 8 bases. V lost 8 bases to trimming and J lost 9 bases; unmatched junction nucleotides: 9. CDR3 length equals 14 residues. Per the germline V gene, CDR1 is SNHLY and CDR2 is FYNNEI. CDR3 protein: CASGRKTGASPLHF. For the CDR3, the DNA is TGTGCCAGCGGACGGAAGACAGGGGCTTCACCCCTCCACTTT.